One sample yielded the 22 T cell receptor beta chains listed below, sequenced in a study of T-cell reconstitution after alpha-beta-depleted transplantation in children. Unique molecular identifiers tagged the TCRbeta library. TCRdb passed the PCR reads through MiXCR, listing each CDR3 protein once. The sample shows about 1,000,000 distinct CDR3 sequences, 25% to 35% of them seen only once. Sample: PBMCs, mostly from graft donor cells, taken 360 days after TCRalphabeta/CD19-depleted stem cell transplant. The receptors were gathered from a boy less than two years old who had a stem cell transplant for SCID, so the T cells may come from the graft donor.

This clonotype was seen a handful of times. This chain connects TRBV28 to TRBJ1-2; 7 bases are shared with TRBD1. In germline, CDR1 is MDHEN, CDR2 SYDVKM. V dropped 3 bases and J dropped 4; count of bases not matched to a gene: 11. The length of the CDR3 is 16 residues. The CDR3 bases are TGTGCCAGCAGTTTTCTCGGACCGGGACAGCTCTATGGCTACACCTTC. This codes for CASSFLGPGQLYGYTF.

The chain has TRBV10-3 and TRBJ2-7; possible D gene TRBD2, 5 bases. Deletions cut 3 bases from V and 5 bases from J, with 8 bases between. CDR1 and CDR2 from the germline V gene are ENHRY and SYGVKD. This CDR3 comprises 12 residues. DNA for the CDR3: TGTGCCATCAGTGATTTGAGGGACGAGCAGTACTTC. Amino acid sequence: CAISDLRDEQYF.

This chain connects TRBV5-1 to TRBJ2-7, with TRBD1 as a possible D gene (6 bases). CDR1 SGHRS and CDR2 YFSETQ come from the germline V gene. V was shortened by 2 bases and J by 0 bases, with 9 bases between the two germline ends. The CDR3 sequence is 14 residues long. The CDR3 reads CASSFWDNSYEQYF. The DNA for the CDR3 is TGCGCCAGCAGCTTCTGGGACAACTCCTACGAGCAGTACTTC.

Ten or more counts support this clonotype. This chain joins TRBV5-1 and TRBJ2-2; D is possibly TRBD1 (6 bases). The germline V and J ends were trimmed by 4 bases and 3 bases, with 10 bases remaining between them. In germline, CDR1 is SGHRS, CDR2 YFSETQ. CDR3 length: 14 residues. CDR3 region: CASSSAGDTGELFF. CDR3 sequence (DNA): TGCGCCAGCAGCAGCGCAGGGGACACCGGGGAGCTGTTTTTT.

The rearrangement joins TRBV6-1 to TRBJ2-7, with 8 positions matching TRBD1. V was clipped by 10 bases and J by 2 bases; unmatched bases: 10. This CDR3 spans 14 amino acids. CDR1 and CDR2 (germline): MNHNS, SASEGT. CDR3 nucleotides: TGTGCCACGACGAACTTACAGGGGGCCTACGAGCAGTACTTC. As protein: CATTNLQGAYEQYF.

The gene calls are TRBV7-2 and TRBJ1-1; D is perhaps TRBD1 (5 bases). CDR1 SGHTA and CDR2 FQGNSA come from the germline V gene. Trimming removed 2 bases from V and 1 base from J, with 11 bases in between. CDR3 size: 15 residues. DNA of the CDR3: TGTGCCAGCAGCTTACGTCCAGGGAGGAACACTGAAGCTTTCTTT. Protein product: CASSLRPGRNTEAFF. Complete variable domain (other parts from reference TRBV7-2 and TRBJ1-1): GAGVSQSPSNKVTEKGKDVELRCDPISGHTALYWYRQSLGQGLEFLIYFQGNSAPDKSGLPSDRFSAERTGGSVSTLTIQRTQQEDSAVYLCASSLRPGRNTEAFFGQGTRLTVV.

The V call is TRBV3-1, the J call TRBJ2-2; 10 bases are a match to TRBD1. V was clipped by 1 base and J by 6 bases; unmatched bases: 2. Looked up from germline, CDR1 is LGHDT and CDR2 is YNNKEL (reference sequence). The CDR3 length is 15 residues. In DNA form, the CDR3 reads TGTGCCAGCAGCCAAGTCGACAGGGGGCCCGGGGAGCTGTTTTTT. This codes for CASSQVDRGPGELFF.

Only a few counts were recorded for this clonotype. The chain carries TRBV25-1 and TRBJ1-3, with unresolved D. The CDR3 is 14 residues long. Germline V lookup: CDR1 MGHDK, CDR2 SYGVNS. The V end was cut by 2 bases, the J end by 0 bases, with 5 bases between. The CDR3 sequence is CASSERYSGNTIYF. In nucleotides, the CDR3 is TGTGCCAGCAGTGAACGGTACTCTGGAAACACCATATATTTT.

This clonotype turned up a few times. J is TRBJ2-2 and V is TRBV4-2; D unclear. Germline CDR1 LGHNA, CDR2 YNFKEQ. V shed 4 bases and J shed 0 bases, with 9 bases lying between them. This CDR3 spans 15 amino acids. The CDR3 coding sequence is TGTGCCAGCAGCCCCGAAGGGACGAACACCGGGGAGCTGTTTTTT. Translated, it gives CASSPEGTNTGELFF.

The chain joins TRBV9 to TRBJ1-6; 8 bases are shared with TRBD1. Germline CDR1 SGDLS, CDR2 YYNGEE. With V trimmed by 4 bases and J by 5 bases, 5 bases remained unmatched. There are 15 residues in the CDR3. CDR3 coding DNA: TGTGCCAGCAGCCCTTCGGACAGGGATAATTCACCCCTCCACTTT. Its protein product is CASSPSDRDNSPLHF.

The chain joins TRBV7-2 to TRBJ2-7; 14 bases are shared with TRBD2. Per germline, CDR1 SGHTA and CDR2 FQGNSA. The V segment lost 3 bases and the J segment 4 bases; nucleotides outside the gene matches: 5. This CDR3 comprises 16 residues. The CDR3 DNA reads TGTGCCAGCAGCTTGGACGGACTAGCGGGGGGATACGAGCAGTACTTC. Its protein is CASSLDGLAGGYEQYF.

The V call is TRBV2, the J call TRBJ2-7; a weak D match, TRBD2 (6 bases). The CDR3 has 14 amino acids. Trimming pared 7 bases from V and 2 bases from J, leaving 15 bases between. The germline V gene encodes CDR1 SNHLY and CDR2 FYNNEI. CDR3 sequence reads: CASIPGTETYEQYF. In nucleotides, the CDR3 is TGTGCCAGCATTCCCGGGACTGAAACCTACGAGCAGTACTTC. The variable domain in full, with the rest retrieved from reference TRBV2 and TRBJ2-7, is EPEVTQTPSHQVTQMGQEVILRCVPISNHLYFYWYRQILGQKVEFLVSFYNNEISEKSEIFDDQFSVERPDGSNFTLKIRSTKLEDSAMYFCASIPGTETYEQYFGPGTRLTVT.

The J gene is TRBJ1-4, the V gene TRBV5-1; no definite D call. This CDR3 is 14 amino acids long. The V end lost 4 bases, the J end lost 1 base, and 8 bases lay between the germline ends. Germline V gives CDR1 SGHRS, CDR2 YFSETQ. The CDR3 sequence: CASSEGRTNEKLFF. The CDR3 nucleotides read TGCGCCAGCAGCGAGGGAAGAACTAATGAAAAACTGTTTTTT.

This chain joins TRBV4-1 and TRBJ2-2; D uncertain. The CDR3 has 17 amino acids. The germline CDR1 and CDR2 sequences are MGHRA and YSYEKL. The germline V and J ends were trimmed by 3 bases and 4 bases, with 18 bases remaining between them. The CDR3 reads CASSQDYQASGTGELFF. The CDR3 DNA follows: TGCGCCAGCAGCCAGGATTACCAGGCCTCGGGCACCGGGGAGCTGTTTTTT.

This clonotype showed up just a few times. The chain uses TRBV19 and TRBJ2-3; 7 bases align to TRBD2. This CDR3 has 13 residues. Trimming removed 5 bases from V and 8 bases from J; junction bases left unmatched: 7. Per germline, CDR1 LNHDA and CDR2 SQIVND (reference sequence). The CDR3, as DNA: TGTGCCAGTAGTGGGAGACGGGGGGTTACGCAGTATTTT. Protein sequence: CASSGRRGVTQYF.

This clonotype was observed a handful of times. This sequence joins TRBV7-9 and TRBJ1-1; tentatively, D is TRBD1 (5 bases). Looked up from germline, CDR1 is SEHNR and CDR2 is FQNEAQ (reference sequence). The CDR3 length is 15 residues. V shed 5 bases and J shed 9 bases, with 22 bases lying between them. The CDR3 coding sequence is TGTGCCAGCAGCCTCCTCGGGGCGGCGAGGGAGAAAGCTTTCTTT. Encoded protein: CASSLLGAAREKAFF.

This clonotype was picked up a small number of times. The V gene is TRBV20-1, the J gene TRBJ1-1; a weak D match, TRBD1 (5 bases). In germline, CDR1 is DFQATT, CDR2 SNEGSKA (reference sequence). Trimming shortened V by 7 bases and J by 1 base, and 7 bases separated the two germline ends. The CDR3 is 11 residues long. In DNA form, the CDR3 reads TGCAGTGGGGGGGGGAACACTGAAGCTTTCTTT. Protein product: CSGGGNTEAFF.

This clonotype was detected only a few times. The chain couples TRBV28 to TRBJ2-7, with 8 bases matching TRBD1. V trimming: 6 bases; J trimming: 2 bases; junction bases outside the gene matches: 12. The CDR3 is 16 amino acids. From germline, CDR1 is MDHEN and CDR2 SYDVKM. The DNA for the CDR3 is TGTGCCAGCAGATCGACCCGGACAGGGAAGGCCTACGAGCAGTACTTC. Translating it yields CASRSTRTGKAYEQYF.

V is TRBV5-1 and J is TRBJ1-3; tentative D call: TRBD1 (6 bases). This CDR3 comprises 16 residues. CDR1 and CDR2 (germline): SGHRS, YFSETQ. V gave up 0 bases and J gave up 0 bases, with 10 bases separating them. CDR3 coding DNA: TGCGCCAGCAGCTTGGGACAGGTGCCCTCTGGAAACACCATATATTTT. Its translation: CASSLGQVPSGNTIYF.

This clonotype turned up a few times. The chain carries TRBV12-3 or TRBV12-4 and TRBJ2-1; 8 bases line up with TRBD2. Losses at the gene ends were 2 bases for V and 5 bases for J; bases not matched to a gene: 8. This CDR3 region has 16 residues. The chain's CDR3 is CASSLSLPGGNNEQFF. CDR3 coding DNA: TGTGCCAGCAGTTTATCTCTCCCGGGGGGGAACAATGAGCAGTTCTTC.

This clonotype was found once. The conserved closing phenylalanine or tryptophan is absent in this CDR3, likely reflecting a read error. The chain recombines TRBV12-3 or TRBV12-4 with TRBJ1-2, with unresolved D. V lost 3 bases, J lost 0 bases, and 17 bases lay in between. This CDR3 has 17 amino acids. Here the CDR3 DNA reads TGTGCCAGCAGTTTCGGCCAGATGAAAACGACTAACTATGGCTACACCTGC. It is translated as CASSFGQMKTTNYGYTC.

The rearrangement joins TRBV6-1 to TRBJ2-1; 14 bases line up with TRBD2. In germline, CDR1 is MNHNS, CDR2 SASEGT. The ends lost 5 bases at V and 6 bases at J; junction bases unmatched: 9. The CDR3 has 17 residues. The CDR3 here is CASSLRLAGGPSNEQFF. In DNA, the CDR3 is TGTGCCAGCAGTCTCCGACTAGCGGGGGGGCCATCCAATGAGCAGTTCTTC.